A single sample gave rise to the 16 T cell receptor beta chains below, sequenced in a study of T cells in localized non-small cell lung cancer (TCRdb year 2020). The method behind the library was the immunoSEQ multiplex PCR assay. TCRdb stores this immuneACCESS table with in-frame sequences only. Part of the clones is absent; in the studies checked, under half of the shortfall reflects unresolved V genes, and no reason is known for the rest. In all, the sample holds about 83,000 clones, and 80% of those were seen once. The biggest ten clones account for less than 9.5% of the sample. This sample comprised peripheral blood, obtained before any cancer treatment. The receptor source for this set is a female donor of 60 years or more with stage I lung adenocarcinoma.

With respect to this clone: This specimen includes other DNA sequences encoding the same CDR3. This chain links TRBV9 with TRBJ1-3; no clear D gene. Deletions cut 0 bases from V and 4 bases from J, with 2 bases between. This CDR3 is built from 12 residues. CDR1 SGDLS and CDR2 YYNGEE come from the germline V gene. CDR3 amino acids: CASSVEGNTIYF. The CDR3 region has the DNA TGTGCCAGCAGCGTAGAGGGAAACACCATATATTTT.

The chain employs TRBV9 and TRBJ2-1; perhaps TRBD1 as D (6 bases). Trimming removed 1 base from V and 8 bases from J, with 19 bases in between. The CDR3 totals 16 residues. Germline CDR1 is SGDLS and CDR2 is YYNGEE. The CDR3 spells CASSVTGTPSLDEQFF. DNA for the CDR3: TGTGCCAGCAGCGTAACCGGGACACCGAGCCTCGATGAGCAGTTCTTC.

The genes are TRBV9 and TRBJ1-3, with D possibly TRBD1 on 6 matching bases. This CDR3 has 13 amino acids. The germline CDR1 and CDR2 sequences are SGDLS and YYNGEE. The germline V and J ends were trimmed by 3 bases and 8 bases, with 12 bases remaining between them. The CDR3 region has the DNA TGTGCCAGCAGCGCCACAGGGAGGGACACCATATATTTT. Amino acid sequence: CASSATGRDTIYF.

Remarks on this clone: The same CDR3 also results from other DNA sequences found in this sample. The V call is TRBV6-5, the J call TRBJ1-2; 7 nucleotides line up with TRBD1. V shed 5 bases and J 7 bases; nucleotides not matched to a gene: 4. CDR1 MNHEY and CDR2 SVGAGI come from the germline V gene. The CDR3 consists of 12 residues. The CDR3 sequence is CASSRQGGGYTF. CDR3 DNA sequence: TGTGCCAGCAGTAGACAGGGCGGTGGCTACACCTTC.

This chain connects TRBV10-3 to TRBJ2-3; TRBD1 matches at 12 bases. CDR1 and CDR2 (germline): ENHRY, SYGVKD. Trimming at V came to 10 bases and at J to 5 bases, leaving 10 bases not matched to a gene. CDR3 length equals 15 residues. The chain's CDR3 is CATLPGTGGLDTQYF. The CDR3 nucleotides read TGTGCCACACTACCTGGGACAGGGGGCTTAGATACGCAGTATTTT.

The rearrangement links TRBV2 to TRBJ2-1; 9 bases agree with TRBD2. Unmatched junction bases numbered 5, after V lost 6 bases and J lost 5 bases. CDR3 length: 14 residues. CDR1 is SNHLY, CDR2 FYNNEI, per germline. The CDR3 here is CASRGRLADNEQFF. CDR3 in DNA: TGTGCCAGCAGGGGGCGACTAGCGGACAATGAGCAGTTCTTC.

This clone was detected only a few times. V gene TRBV4-3 combines with J gene TRBJ2-3; D possibly uses TRBD1 or TRBD2 (6 bases each). The ends were cut back, 0 bases at V and 2 bases at J, with 12 bases in the middle. Germline V gene sequence: CDR1 LGHNA, CDR2 YSLEER. The CDR3 runs 16 residues. The CDR3 protein is CASSQDGGRVTDTQYF. CDR3 coding DNA: TGCGCCAGCAGCCAAGATGGGGGGCGGGTCACAGATACGCAGTATTTT.

A word on this clone: The junction and the germline gene differ at one end; a read error may be behind it. The CDR3 DNA is TGTGCTAGCAGCCCCGGGACTAGCGGGATGGTCACCGGGGAGCTGTTTTTT. Translated: CASSPGTSGMVTGELFF. The rearrangement joins TRBV7-7 to TRBJ2-2; 13 positions agree with TRBD2. The CDR3 is 17 residues long. The germline V gene encodes CDR1 SSHAT and CDR2 FNYEAQ (reference sequence).

This clone was counted once. This chain joins TRBV27 and TRBJ1-5; the D is unclear. With 3 bases removed from V and 6 bases from J, the gap between germline ends came to 15 bases. Germline V gene data show CDR1 as MNHEY and CDR2 as SMNVEV (reference sequence). CDR3 length: 15 amino acids. The CDR3, as DNA: TGTGCCAGCAGTTTTCTCGCACAGCCGGGTCAGCCCCAGCATTTT. Translated: CASSFLAQPGQPQHF.

As DNA, the CDR3 is TGCGCCAGCAGCCAAGATCGGAGAGGATCCTACGAGCAGTACTTC. It encodes CASSQDRRGSYEQYF. This chain uses TRBV4-3 with TRBJ2-7; D is unclear. V was cut by 0 bases and J by 1 base, with 10 bases left in between. CDR1 is LGHNA, CDR2 YSLEER, per germline. CDR3 length equals 15 residues.

The CDR3 DNA reads as TGTGCCAGCAGGGGTACAGGGTATGGCTACACCTTC. This translates into CASRGTGYGYTF. This sequence joins TRBV2 and TRBJ1-2, with D perhaps TRBD1 (6 bases). CDR3 length: 12 residues. With 6 bases removed from V and 5 bases from J, the gap between germline ends came to 10 bases. CDR1 is SNHLY, CDR2 FYNNEI, per germline.

The chain joins TRBV11-1 to TRBJ1-1; 8 nucleotides agree with TRBD1. This CDR3 spans 14 amino acids. The J segment lost 8 bases and the V segment lost 5 bases, leaving 10 bases of the junction unmatched. Germline CDR1 and CDR2: SGHAT and FQDESV (reference sequence). In nucleotides, the CDR3 is TGTGCCAGCAGCCCCAGTGGCAGGGGGCAGGAAGCTTTCTTT. It yields the protein CASSPSGRGQEAFF.

The V and J genes are TRBV9 and TRBJ2-7, with a weak D call TRBD1 (5 bases). Trimming pared 0 bases from V and 6 bases from J, leaving 10 bases between. Germline V gives CDR1 SGDLS, CDR2 YYNGEE. This CDR3 contains 13 residues. CDR3 bases: TGTGCCAGCAGCGTAGCAGGGCCTGGCGAGCAGTACTTC. Translating gives CASSVAGPGEQYF.

The chain couples TRBV29-1 to TRBJ2-3; D is uncertain. The CDR3 is 14 residues long. Germline V CDR1 and CDR2: SQVTM, ANQGSEA. Trimming removed 2 bases at V and 1 base at J, with 10 bases between. CDR3 sequence reads: CSVEPNWGTDTQYF. CDR3 bases: TGCAGCGTTGAACCGAATTGGGGCACAGATACGCAGTATTTT.

This chain links TRBV4-2 with TRBJ2-7, with 7 bases fitting TRBD1. The ends lost 0 bases at V and 7 bases at J; junction bases unmatched: 9. The CDR3 spans 15 residues. Germline V gene sequence: CDR1 LGHNA, CDR2 YNFKEQ. As DNA, the CDR3 is TGTGCCAGCAGCCAAGACGTAACGACAGGGAGAGAGCAGTACTTC. It encodes CASSQDVTTGREQYF.

V gene TRBV9 combines with J gene TRBJ1-4; maybe TRBD1 (6 bases). Germline lookup yields CDR1 SGDLS and CDR2 YYNGEE. This CDR3 contains 15 residues. V lost 3 bases to trimming and J lost 4 bases, with 13 bases between them. CDR3 coding DNA: TGTGCCAGCAGCGCCCTGGGACAATTTAATGAAAAACTGTTTTTT. Its translation is CASSALGQFNEKLFF.